The sequence of this T cell receptor (beta chain) was determined in a study of cytomegalovirus exposure and HLA in healthy donors. Findings of the study overall: In vitro checks showed that a few CMV-associated chains really do target CMV antigens. The authors later linked a missense DCLRE1C variant to TCR beta V- and J-gene trimming.

Notes on this clone: Its specificity is unknown.

PCR was performed using 60 Vbeta and 13 Jbeta primers. Here immunoSEQ multiplex PCR was the method, and the copy in TCRdb shows in-frame clones only, minus some. Of 150,000 or so clones in the sample, 60% to 85% were seen once. The germline V gene encodes CDR1 SQVTM and CDR2 ANQGSEA. The CDR3 has 13 amino acids. V lost 4 bases to trimming and J lost 5 bases, with 14 bases between them. The V call is TRBV29-1, the J call TRBJ1-2; D perhaps matches TRBD1 (5 bases). The sequenced sample consisted of PBMCs. This TCR was sampled from a man aged 35 to 55 in good health and CMV-seropositive. This CDR3 is CSVVGGAGYGYTF. The DNA for the CDR3 is TGCAGCGTTGTTGGAGGGGCCGGGTATGGCTACACCTTC. Looking up the rest from reference TRBV29-1 and TRBJ1-2 gives the full variable domain: SAVISQKPSRDICQRGTSLTIQCQVDSQVTMMFWYRQQPGQSLTLIATANQGSEATYESGFVIDKFPISRPNLTFSTLTVSNMSPEDSSIYLCSVVGGAGYGYTFGSGTRLTVV.